The clone carrying this T cell receptor beta chain was counted at least ten times. Its antigen is undetermined. These data are taken from a study of tumor-infiltrating lymphocytes in primary liver carcinoma. Across the whole study: Aged between 30 and 69 years, the patients were men and women. General study results and limits: Tumor tissue displayed a significantly greater top-250-clone fraction than blood (p = 0.039). For tumor-adjacent and tumor-blood pairs, overlap was less than that seen for tumor region pairs.

The investigators made TCR beta cDNA from about 500 ng total RNA, using a constant-region primer. Slightly modified ARM-PCR with three nested multiplex PCR rounds yielded TCR beta libraries. The two initial PCR rounds, around 11 cycles each, used TRBV1-TRBV30 forward and C-beta reverse primers. TCRdb reanalysed the multiplex PCR reads using MiXCR and keeps one entry per CDR3 protein. This sample has 40,000 to 60,000 distinct CDR3 sequences, with 70% to 85% found just once. Unsorted bulk tissue of about 20-32 mg yielded co-extracted RNA and DNA. Patients were treatment-naive with chronic HBV infection. Germline trimming cut 6 bases from V and 4 bases from J; bases unmatched to any gene: 8. The CDR3 loop spans 15 amino acids. Germline assignment: CDR1 SNHLY and CDR2 FYNNEI.

The sequence was collected from a man aged 35-49 years with primary liver carcinoma and hepatitis B virus infection. The sample comprised liver tumor tissue from sampling region 5. Specified subset: tumor region T5, tumor centre. The rearrangement uses TRBV2 and TRBJ2-3, with 9 bases aligning to TRBD1. In DNA, the CDR3 is TGTGCCAGCAGCCCGGGACAGGGCGGACCAGATACGCAGTATTTT. It yields the protein CASSPGQGGPDTQYF.